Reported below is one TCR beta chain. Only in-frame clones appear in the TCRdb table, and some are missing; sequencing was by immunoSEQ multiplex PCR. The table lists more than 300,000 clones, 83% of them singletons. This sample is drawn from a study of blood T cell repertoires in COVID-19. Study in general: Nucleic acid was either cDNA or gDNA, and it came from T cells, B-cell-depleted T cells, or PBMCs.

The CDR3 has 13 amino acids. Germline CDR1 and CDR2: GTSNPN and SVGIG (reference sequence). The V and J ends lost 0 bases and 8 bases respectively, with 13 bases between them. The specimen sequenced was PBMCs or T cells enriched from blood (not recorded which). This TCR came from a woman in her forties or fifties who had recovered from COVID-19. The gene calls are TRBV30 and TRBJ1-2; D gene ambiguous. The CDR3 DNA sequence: TGTGCCTGGAGTGTACACGGGGAATCCGGCTACACCTTC. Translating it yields CAWSVHGESGYTF.